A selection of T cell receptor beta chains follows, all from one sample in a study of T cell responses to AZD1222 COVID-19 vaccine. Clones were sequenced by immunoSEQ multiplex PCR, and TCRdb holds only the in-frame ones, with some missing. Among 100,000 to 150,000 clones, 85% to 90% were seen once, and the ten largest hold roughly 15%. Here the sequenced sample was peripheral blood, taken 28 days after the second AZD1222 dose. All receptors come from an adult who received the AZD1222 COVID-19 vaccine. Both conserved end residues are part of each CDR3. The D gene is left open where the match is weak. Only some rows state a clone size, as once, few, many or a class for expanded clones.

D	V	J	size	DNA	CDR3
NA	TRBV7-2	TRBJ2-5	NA	TGTGCCAGCAGCTTAGGGCTAAGTCAAGAGACCCAGTACTTC	CASSLGLSQETQYF
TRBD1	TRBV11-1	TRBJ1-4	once	TGTGCCAGCAGCTTCGGACAGGGGTCGAAGGAAAAACTGTTTTTT	CASSFGQGSKEKLFF
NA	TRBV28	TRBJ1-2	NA	TGTGCCAGCAGCGGCACGGGACGGTTTTTTGATGGCTACACCTTC	CASSGTGRFFDGYTF
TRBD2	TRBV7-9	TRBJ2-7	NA	TGTGCCAGCAGCCCCAGGACTAGCGGGAGCTACGAGCAGTACTTC	CASSPRTSGSYEQYF
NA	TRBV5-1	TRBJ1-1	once	TGCGCCAGCAGCTTGGCCTACAGGGAAAGGCGAGCTTTCTTT	CASSLAYRERRAFF
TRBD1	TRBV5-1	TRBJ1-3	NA	TGCGCCAGCAGCTTAGGCCGTCCAGGGGGCTCTGGAAACACCATATATTTT	CASSLGRPGGSGNTIYF
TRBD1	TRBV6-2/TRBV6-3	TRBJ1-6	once	TGTGCCAGCAGTTACTCAAGGACAGGGGATTCACCCCTCCACTTT	CASSYSRTGDSPLHF
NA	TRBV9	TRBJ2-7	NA	TGTGCCAGCAGCCTTGGGGACAACTCCTACGAGCAGTACTTC	CASSLGDNSYEQYF
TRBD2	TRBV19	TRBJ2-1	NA	TGTGCCAGTAATGGCTGGGGCGGGAGGAATGTGGGGCAGTTCTTC	CASNGWGGRNVGQFF
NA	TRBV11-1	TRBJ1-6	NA	TGTGCCAGCAGCTTATACGCTGATAATTCACCCCTCCACTTT	CASSLYADNSPLHF
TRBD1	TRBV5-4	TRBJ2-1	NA	TGTGCCAGCAGCTCCGGGACAGAATACAATGAGCAGTTCTTC	CASSSGTEYNEQFF
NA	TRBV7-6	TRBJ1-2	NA	TGTGCCAGCAGCTTACGCGCGGACGCCCCAGGTGGTCGGACCTTC	CASSLRADAPGGRTF
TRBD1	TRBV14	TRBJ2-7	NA	TGTGCCAGCAGCCCGGGACAGGGGGCTCGGGAGCAGTACTTC	CASSPGQGAREQYF
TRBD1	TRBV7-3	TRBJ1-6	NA	TGTGCCAGCAGCTTAACCGCAGGGGGCAATAATTCACCCCTCCACTTT	CASSLTAGGNNSPLHF
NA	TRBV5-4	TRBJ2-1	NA	TGTGCCAGCAGCTTCGATGTGGGGGCGGGAAGTTCCTACAATGAGCAGTTCTTC	CASSFDVGAGSSYNEQFF
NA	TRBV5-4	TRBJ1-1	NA	TGTGCCAGCAGCGCTTTGGAGGGGGAGGCTTTCTTT	CASSALEGEAFF
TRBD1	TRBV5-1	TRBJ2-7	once	TGCGCCAGCAGCCTCCAGGGGGCCCAAACCGAGCAGTACTTC	CASSLQGAQTEQYF
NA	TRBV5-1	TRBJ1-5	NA	TGCGCCAGCAGTTCCCAGCGATATCAGCCCCAGCATTTT	CASSSQRYQPQHF
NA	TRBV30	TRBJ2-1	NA	TGTGCCTGGAGTGGTTGGGACCGCTTTAACAATGAGCAGTTCTTC	CAWSGWDRFNNEQFF
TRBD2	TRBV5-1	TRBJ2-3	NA	TGCGCCAGCAGCCCGGGCGGACTAGCGGGGGCAGATACGCAGTATTTT	CASSPGGLAGADTQYF
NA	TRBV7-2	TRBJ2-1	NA	TGTGCCAGCAGCACCCGACCCATGGGCGACAATGAGCAGTTCTTC	CASSTRPMGDNEQFF
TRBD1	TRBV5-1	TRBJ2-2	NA	TGCGCCAGCAGTCAGGGACAGGGCCCCGGGGAGCTGTTTTTT	CASSQGQGPGELFF
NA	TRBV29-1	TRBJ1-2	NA	TGCAGCGTTGACGTCTCAGGGAACTATGGCTACACCTTC	CSVDVSGNYGYTF
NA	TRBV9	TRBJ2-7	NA	TGTGCCAGCAGCACCTCCTCCTCCTACGAGCAGTACTTC	CASSTSSSYEQYF
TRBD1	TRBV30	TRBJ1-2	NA	TGTGCCTGGAGAGGCAGGGGGACGTCCCATGGCTACACCTTC	CAWRGRGTSHGYTF
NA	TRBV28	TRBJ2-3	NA	TGTGCCAGCAGTCCGCCGGACAGGGAGGGAGGTACGCAGTATTTT	CASSPPDREGGTQYF
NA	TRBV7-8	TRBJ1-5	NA	TGTGCCAGCAGCCCAAGGGGGACTCGCAATCAGCCCCAGCATTTT	CASSPRGTRNQPQHF
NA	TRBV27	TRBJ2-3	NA	TGTGCCAGCACTGGAGACGGGCGCACAGATACGCAGTATTTT	CASTGDGRTDTQYF
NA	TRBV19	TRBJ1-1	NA	TGTGCCAGACAATCGTCCACCCCAACTATGAACACTGAAGCTTTCTTT	CARQSSTPTMNTEAFF
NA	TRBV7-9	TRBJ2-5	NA	TGTGCCAGCAGCTTAATTTCGGAGCAAGAGACCCAGTACTTC	CASSLISEQETQYF
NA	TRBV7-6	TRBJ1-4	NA	TGTGCCAGCAGCTTAGCACCGGGACGGCATAATGAAAAACTGTTTTTT	CASSLAPGRHNEKLFF
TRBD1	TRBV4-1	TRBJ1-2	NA	TGCGCCAGCAGCCAAGAAACAGGGGGCTATGGCTACACCTTC	CASSQETGGYGYTF
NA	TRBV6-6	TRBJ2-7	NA	TGTGCCAGCAGTTCTTACCGGGACCTTGGAGAGCAGTACTTC	CASSSYRDLGEQYF
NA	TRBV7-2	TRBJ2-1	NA	TGTGCCAGCAGCCCCGGTCGGGGGAGCTACAATGAGCAGTTCTTC	CASSPGRGSYNEQFF
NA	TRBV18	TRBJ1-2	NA	TGTGCCAGCTCACCGTCAGGGCCTGGCTACACCTTC	CASSPSGPGYTF
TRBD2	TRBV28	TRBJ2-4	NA	TGTGCCAGCAGTCCCGGGAGGGAGTTAGCCAAAAACATTCAGTACTTC	CASSPGRELAKNIQYF
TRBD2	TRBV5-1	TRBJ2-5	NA	TGCGCCAGCAGCTTGGTTGGCGGGGGGCAAGAGACCCAGTACTTC	CASSLVGGGQETQYF
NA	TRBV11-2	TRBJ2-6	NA	TGTGCCAGCAGCTTAGATCCGGGGGCGGCTGGGGCCAACGTCCTGACTTTC	CASSLDPGAAGANVLTF
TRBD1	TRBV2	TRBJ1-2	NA	TGTGCCAGCAGTGAAGCCGGACAGGTTGATGGCTACACCTTC	CASSEAGQVDGYTF
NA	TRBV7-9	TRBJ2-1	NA	TGTGCCAGCAGCTCCGTTCTACCCTACAATGAGCAGTTCTTC	CASSSVLPYNEQFF
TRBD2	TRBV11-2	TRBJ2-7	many	TGTGCCAGCAGCTTAGGACGAGGACTAGCGGGAATCAACGAGCAGTACTTC	CASSLGRGLAGINEQYF
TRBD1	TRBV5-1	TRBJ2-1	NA	TGCGCCAGCAAAAAAGGGACAGGACCCTACAATGAGCAGTTCTTC	CASKKGTGPYNEQFF